Sequencing of this TCR delta chain was carried out in a study of γδ T cells in repeated Plasmodium falciparum infection. On the study more broadly: Over roughly 640 days, donors received four mosquito-bite P. falciparum NF54 infections. Study results and limitations: Malian children's Vdelta2-negative repertoires appeared more expanded and less diverse than Australians'.

In this sample, this clone turned up many times. Its antigen is still unknown. TCRdb made new clone calls on the multiplex PCR reads using CATT. The repertoire holds roughly 93,000 delta-chain clones, around 1.4% seen once, with more than 7.5% in the top ten. Gammadelta T cells were flow-sorted from PBMC into Vgamma9/Vdelta2+ and Vdelta2-negative populations for bulk analysis. From germline, CDR1 is TSWWSYY and CDR2 QGS. This CDR3 is 22 amino acids long. The V gene lost 9 bases and the J gene lost 0 bases, with 38 bases spanning the gap. The sequencing sample was made of gamma-delta T cells from blood. The chain uses TRDV1 and TRDJ1, with D tentatively TRDD3 (6 bases). The receptor comes from a pool of human donors (malaria-infected and uninfected, not separated). The CDR3 loop reads CALGIPEGIRTVPFVYTDKLIF. The CDR3 DNA reads as TGTGCTCTCGGTATCCCGGAGGGGATCCGAACCGTCCCGTTCGTTTACACCGATAAACTCATCTTT.